This section outlines one TCR beta chain sequence together with its context. Its target antigen remains unknown. No quality values exist for individual bases; no much larger clone is one base distant. The data were taken from a study of TIL therapy for anti-PD-1-resistant metastatic lung cancer (dated by TCRdb to the early 2020s). In terms of the full investigation: Tumors were collected before any PD-1/PD-L1 blockade, after which patients were given nivolumab, and patients who progressed were given lymphodepletion, an infusion of expanded TIL and IL-2. A median age of approximately 50 years (range about 38-80) and a median tumor PD-L1 proportion score of approximately 6.1% were recorded among enrolled patients. Most of the cohort had lung adenocarcinoma, a handful of tumors were EGFR-mutant and two were ALK-rearranged, and half of the patients were current or former smokers. Across the cohort, whole-exome sequencing showed a median non-synonymous tumor mutation burden of approximately 1.5 mutations per megabase. T cell receptor beta sequencing of tumor and peripheral blood was used to follow clonotypes across the tumor, the expanded TIL product and serial blood samples. Overall results and qualifications from the work: The baseline peripheral repertoire was partially replaced by infused TIL clonotypes, which then decayed over months, and persistence showed no apparent association with response. Generalizability was limited because the cohort was highly selected, with more treatment-naive, never-smoker and oncogene-addicted patients included than is typical. The study protocol defined all tumor marker inferences as exploratory.

The time point label on this specimen signifies: pre-treatment sample, taken before nivolumab and TIL therapy. Between late 2017 and early 2020, a dual-center phase I trial enrolled adults who had stage 4 NSCLC. Samples were obtained from a single-arm, open-label phase I trial in which tumor-infiltrating lymphocyte therapy with nivolumab was evaluated in advanced non-small cell lung cancer. Blood mononuclear cells from EDTA tubes were separated on a Ficoll gradient and snap-frozen as pellets, and DNA was extracted from the cells using a Qiagen mini-prep kit. The germline V gene provides CDR1 SGHRS and CDR2 YFSETQ. The junction shows trimming of 0 bases on V and 3 bases on J, plus 11 bases between the germline ends. CDR3 length: 15 amino acids, cysteine to phenylalanine. The CDR3 DNA has 45 bases and is translated from base 1. Using bias-controlled multiplex PCR with the immunoSEQ v3 hsTCRB kit, the TCR beta CDR3 regions were amplified from genomic DNA. TCR libraries were sequenced on an Illumina NextSeq 500 to approximately 1.8 million read pairs for survey level or 5-6 million for deep level. For the original study's pipeline: V, D and J genes were assigned, non-productive sequences were removed, and clonality was reported by immunoSEQ Analyzer software. To compare repertoires between infused TIL and blood, productive Simpson clonality was used along with the Morisita overlap index of productive TRB rearrangements. Absolute clonotype counts in blood were estimated as lymphocyte count times CD3+ fraction times the clone's productive frequency. Sourced from immuneACCESS, this table was stored by TCRdb with only in-frame sequences that have V and J called. A share of the clones is absent; for the studies checked, an unresolved V gene accounts for under half, and the remainder has no known explanation. The DNA gave D and trimming, while V, J and clone size come from that table. Recorded for this sample are 15,000 to 20,000 clones; 83% of them occurred a single time. The top ten clones comprise over 2% of the sample.

The receptor chain draws on TRBV5-1 and TRBJ2-3; a weak D assignment points to TRBD2 (6 bases agree). This sequence originates from a person between 30 and 79 years old with non-small cell lung cancer. The source material was blood, sampled at baseline. The CDR3 has the sequence CASSLGDSRTDTQYF. In nucleotide form, the sequence is TGCGCCAGCAGCTTGGGGGACTCTCGAACAGATACGCAGTATTTT.